What follows are 6 T cell receptor beta chains derived from one specimen sequenced in a study of blood T cell repertoires in COVID-19. Libraries were prepared by immunoSEQ multiplex PCR; TCRdb keeps only in-frame clonotypes and omits some of them. Of about 160,000 clones in the sample, more than 75% were seen once. Sequences were obtained from peripheral blood. Every receptor here comes from a woman in her forties or fifties with COVID-19, enrolled during active disease.

V and J are TRBV5-1 and TRBJ1-1; D is undetermined. The CDR3 covers 12 residues. CDR1 and CDR2 (germline): SGHRS, YFSETQ. Trimming pared 5 bases from V and 0 bases from J, leaving 5 bases between. The CDR3 is CASRRLNTEAFF. The DNA of the CDR3 is TGCGCCAGCAGGAGGTTGAACACTGAAGCTTTCTTT.

The chain is built from TRBV5-6 and TRBJ2-5; the D is unclear. CDR1 and CDR2 from the germline V gene are SGHDT and YYEEEE. V lost 4 bases and J 8 bases, leaving 9 bases between the germline ends. The CDR3 loop spans 11 amino acids. The CDR3 here is CASSTTQTQYF. The CDR3 bases are TGTGCCAGCAGCACTACTCAAACCCAGTACTTC.

V gene TRBV7-2 combines with J gene TRBJ2-3; a possible D gene is TRBD2 (7 bases). Per the germline V gene, CDR1 is SGHTA and CDR2 is FQGNSA. The CDR3 sequence is 15 residues long. Trimming stripped 6 bases from V and 0 bases from J, with 13 bases between. The CDR3 loop reads CASRPAGASTDTQYF. The CDR3 DNA sequence: TGTGCCAGCAGGCCCGCGGGGGCTAGCACAGATACGCAGTATTTT.

The rearrangement joins TRBV7-2 to TRBJ2-1; 9 bases agree with TRBD2. The germline CDR1 and CDR2 sequences are SGHTA and FQGNSA. The CDR3 consists of 16 residues. Trimming removed 4 bases from V and 7 bases from J; junction bases left unmatched: 11. In DNA form, the CDR3 reads TGTGCCAGCAGCTCCAGGCCACTGACTAGCGGTAATGAGCAGTTCTTC. The encoded protein is CASSSRPLTSGNEQFF. The entire variable domain, with the rest obtained from reference TRBV7-2 and TRBJ2-1, is as follows: GAGVSQSPSNKVTEKGKDVELRCDPISGHTALYWYRQSLGQGLEFLIYFQGNSAPDKSGLPSDRFSAERTGGSVSTLTIQRTQQEDSAVYLCASSSRPLTSGNEQFFGPGTRLTVL.

This rearrangement joins TRBV3-1 (or the pseudogene TRBV3-2) to TRBJ2-7; 9 positions match TRBD2. Germline CDR1 is LGHDT and CDR2 is YNNKEL (reference sequence). The length of the CDR3 is 18 residues. Germline trimming cut 0 bases from V and 5 bases from J; bases unmatched to any gene: 14. This CDR3 is CASSQDRAGGFISDEQYF. CDR3 DNA: TGTGCCAGCAGCCAAGACCGAGCGGGGGGTTTCATTAGCGACGAGCAGTACTTC.

This clone is a singleton in its sample. This sequence joins TRBV19 and TRBJ2-1; 9 bases align to TRBD2. The CDR3 runs 15 residues. Germline trimming cut 3 bases from V and 8 bases from J; bases unmatched to any gene: 8. From germline, CDR1 is LNHDA and CDR2 SQIVND (reference sequence). This CDR3 is CASSMFAGGPDEQFF. Written as DNA, the CDR3 is TGTGCCAGTAGTATGTTCGCGGGGGGGCCCGATGAGCAGTTCTTC.